This T cell receptor (beta chain) emerged from a study of response to subunit inactivated influenza vaccine. Regarding the study as a whole: There was a suggestion from the authors that each seasonal influenza vaccination recruits few new T cells.

The CDR3 extends over 15 amino acids. V dropped 1 base and J dropped 1 base, with 10 bases sitting between them. Germline CDR1 is SGHAT and CDR2 is FQNNGV. TCRdb ran MiXCR on the RT-PCR reads and lists one entry per CDR3 protein. The sample shows 500,000 to 600,000 distinct CDR3 sequences, 14% of them seen only once. As to this clonotype: As yet, its antigen is unknown.

The chain is built from TRBV11-2 and TRBJ1-1, with D unclear. This clonotype was obtained from a man aged 50-59 years who received an inactivated influenza vaccine. The sequences come from PBMCs from blood, collected roughly 12 days after vaccination. CDR3: CASSLGDWENTEAFF. CDR3 bases: TGTGCCAGCAGCTTAGGGGATTGGGAGAACACTGAAGCTTTCTTT. Using reference TRBV11-2 and TRBJ1-1 for the parts outside the CDR3, the full variable domain is EAGVAQSPRYKIIEKRQSVAFWCNPISGHATLYWYQQILGQGPKLLIQFQNNGVVDDSQLPKDRFSAERLKGVDSTLKIQPAKLEDSAVYLCASSLGDWENTEAFFGQGTRLTVV.